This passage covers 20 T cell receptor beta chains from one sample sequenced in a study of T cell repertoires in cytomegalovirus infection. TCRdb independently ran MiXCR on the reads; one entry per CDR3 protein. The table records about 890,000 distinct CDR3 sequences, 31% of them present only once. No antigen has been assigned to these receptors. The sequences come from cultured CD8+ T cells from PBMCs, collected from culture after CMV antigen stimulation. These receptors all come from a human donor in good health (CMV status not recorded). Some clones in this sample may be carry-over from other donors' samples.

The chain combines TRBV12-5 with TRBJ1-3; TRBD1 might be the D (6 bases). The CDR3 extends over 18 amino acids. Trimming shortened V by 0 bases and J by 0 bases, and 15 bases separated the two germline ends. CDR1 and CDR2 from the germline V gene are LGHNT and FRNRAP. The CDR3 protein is CASGLVPQGGFSGNTIYF. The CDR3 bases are TGTGCTAGTGGTTTGGTCCCACAGGGTGGTTTCTCTGGAAACACCATATATTTT.

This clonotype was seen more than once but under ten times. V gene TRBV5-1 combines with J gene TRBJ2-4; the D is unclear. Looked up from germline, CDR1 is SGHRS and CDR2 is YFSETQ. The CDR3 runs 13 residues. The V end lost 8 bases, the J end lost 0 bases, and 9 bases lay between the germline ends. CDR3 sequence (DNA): TGCGCCAGTAAAGACATAGCCAAAAACATTCAGTACTTC. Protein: CASKDIAKNIQYF.

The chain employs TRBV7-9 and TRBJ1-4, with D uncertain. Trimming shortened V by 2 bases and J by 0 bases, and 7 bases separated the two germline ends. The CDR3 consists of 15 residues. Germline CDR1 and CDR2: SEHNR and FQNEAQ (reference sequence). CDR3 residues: CASSLSVTTNEKLFF. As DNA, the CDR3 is TGTGCCAGCAGCTTATCCGTTACAACTAATGAAAAACTGTTTTTT.

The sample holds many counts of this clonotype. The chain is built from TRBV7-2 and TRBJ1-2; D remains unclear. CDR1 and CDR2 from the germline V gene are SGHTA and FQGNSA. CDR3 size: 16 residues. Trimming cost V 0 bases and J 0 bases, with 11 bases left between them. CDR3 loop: CASSLAVSTPNYGYTF. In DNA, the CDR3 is TGTGCCAGCAGCTTAGCGGTTTCGACACCTAACTATGGCTACACCTTC.

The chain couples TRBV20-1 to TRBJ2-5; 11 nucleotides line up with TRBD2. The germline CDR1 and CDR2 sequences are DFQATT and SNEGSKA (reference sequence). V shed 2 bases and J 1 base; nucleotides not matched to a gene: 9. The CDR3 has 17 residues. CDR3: CSARLVLTSGAQETQYF. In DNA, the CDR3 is TGCAGTGCTAGATTGGTACTGACTAGCGGGGCCCAAGAGACCCAGTACTTC.

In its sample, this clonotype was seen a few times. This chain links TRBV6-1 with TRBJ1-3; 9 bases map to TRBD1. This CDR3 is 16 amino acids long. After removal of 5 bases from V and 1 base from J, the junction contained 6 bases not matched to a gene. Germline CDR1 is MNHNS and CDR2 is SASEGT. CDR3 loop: CASSHRTGESGNTIYF. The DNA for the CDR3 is TGTGCCAGCAGTCATCGGACAGGGGAGTCTGGAAACACCATATATTTT.

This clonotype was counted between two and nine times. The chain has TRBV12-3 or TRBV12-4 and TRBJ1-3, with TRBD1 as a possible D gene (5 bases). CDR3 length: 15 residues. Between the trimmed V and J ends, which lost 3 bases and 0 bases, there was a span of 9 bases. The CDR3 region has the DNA TGTGCCAGCAGTTTCGGGAGGGGCTCTGGAAACACCATATATTTT. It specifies CASSFGRGSGNTIYF.

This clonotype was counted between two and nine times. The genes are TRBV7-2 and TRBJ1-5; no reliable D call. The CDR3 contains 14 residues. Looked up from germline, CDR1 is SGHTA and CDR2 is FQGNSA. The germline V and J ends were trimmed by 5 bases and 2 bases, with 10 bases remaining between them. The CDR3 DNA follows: TGTGCCAGCAGCCCCGACACCCGCAATCAGCCCCAGCATTTT. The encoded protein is CASSPDTRNQPQHF.

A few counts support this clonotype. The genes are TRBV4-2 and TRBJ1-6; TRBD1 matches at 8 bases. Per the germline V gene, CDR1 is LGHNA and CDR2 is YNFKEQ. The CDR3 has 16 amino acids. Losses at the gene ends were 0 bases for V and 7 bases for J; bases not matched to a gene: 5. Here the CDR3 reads CASSQDTGGINSPLHF. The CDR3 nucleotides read TGTGCCAGCAGCCAAGATACAGGGGGGATCAATTCACCCCTCCACTTT.

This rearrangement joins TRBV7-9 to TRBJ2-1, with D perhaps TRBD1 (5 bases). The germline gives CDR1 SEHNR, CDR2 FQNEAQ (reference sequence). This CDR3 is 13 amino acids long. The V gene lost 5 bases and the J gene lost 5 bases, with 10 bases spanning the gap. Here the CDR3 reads CASSPDSHNEQFF. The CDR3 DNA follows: TGTGCCAGCAGCCCAGACAGCCACAATGAGCAGTTCTTC.

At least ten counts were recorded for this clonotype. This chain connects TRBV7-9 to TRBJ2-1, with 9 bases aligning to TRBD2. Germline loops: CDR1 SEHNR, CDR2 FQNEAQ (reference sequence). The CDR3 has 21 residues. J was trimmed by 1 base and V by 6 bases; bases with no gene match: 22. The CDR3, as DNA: TGTGCCAGCAGTAAAGGGTACCCGAGGGGTAGCGGGGGCGTTTCCTACAATGAGCAGTTCTTC. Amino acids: CASSKGYPRGSGGVSYNEQFF.

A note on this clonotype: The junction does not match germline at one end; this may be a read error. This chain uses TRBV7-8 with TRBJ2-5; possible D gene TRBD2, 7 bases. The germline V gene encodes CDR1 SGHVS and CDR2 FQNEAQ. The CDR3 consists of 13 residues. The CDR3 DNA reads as TGTGTCAGCAGCTTAGGGGGGGAAGAGACCCAGTACTTC. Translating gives CVSSLGGEETQYF.

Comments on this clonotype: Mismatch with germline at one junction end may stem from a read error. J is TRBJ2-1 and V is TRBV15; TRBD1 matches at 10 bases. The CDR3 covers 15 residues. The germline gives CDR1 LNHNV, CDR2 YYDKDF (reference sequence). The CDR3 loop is CATSGDRGRVNEQFF. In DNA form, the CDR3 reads TGTGCCACCAGCGGAGACAGGGGGCGCGTCAATGAGCAGTTCTTC.

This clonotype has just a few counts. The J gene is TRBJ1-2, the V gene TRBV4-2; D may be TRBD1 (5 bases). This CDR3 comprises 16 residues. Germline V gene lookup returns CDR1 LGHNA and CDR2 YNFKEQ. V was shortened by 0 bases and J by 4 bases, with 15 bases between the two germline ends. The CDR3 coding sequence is TGTGCCAGCAGCCAAGAATGGGGGTCAGACGCCTATGGCTACACCTTC. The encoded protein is CASSQEWGSDAYGYTF.

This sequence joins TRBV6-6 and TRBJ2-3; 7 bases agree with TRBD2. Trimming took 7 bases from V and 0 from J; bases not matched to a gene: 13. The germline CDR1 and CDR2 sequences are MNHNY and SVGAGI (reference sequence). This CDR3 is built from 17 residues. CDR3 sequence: CASILSSEGLSTDTQYF. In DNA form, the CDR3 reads TGTGCCAGCATCCTTTCGTCCGAGGGACTAAGCACAGATACGCAGTATTTT.

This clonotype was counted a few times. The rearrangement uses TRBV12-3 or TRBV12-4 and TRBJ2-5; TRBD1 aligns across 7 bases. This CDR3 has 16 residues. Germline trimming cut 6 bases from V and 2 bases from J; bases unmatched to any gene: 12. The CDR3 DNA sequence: TGTGCCAGCAGCCCCCTCACAGGGGTAGGGCAAGAGACCCAGTACTTC. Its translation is CASSPLTGVGQETQYF.

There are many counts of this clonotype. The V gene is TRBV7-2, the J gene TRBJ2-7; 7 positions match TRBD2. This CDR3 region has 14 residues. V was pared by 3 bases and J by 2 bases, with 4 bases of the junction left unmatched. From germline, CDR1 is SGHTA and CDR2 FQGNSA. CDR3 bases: TGTGCCAGCAGCTTCGGGACTACCCCCTACGAGCAGTACTTC. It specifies CASSFGTTPYEQYF.

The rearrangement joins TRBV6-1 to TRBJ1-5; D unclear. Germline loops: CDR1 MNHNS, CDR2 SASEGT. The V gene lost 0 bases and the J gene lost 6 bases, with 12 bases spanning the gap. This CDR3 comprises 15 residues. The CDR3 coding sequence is TGTGCCAGCAGTGAAGCGCAAGGTTTCGTTCAGCCCCAGCATTTT. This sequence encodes CASSEAQGFVQPQHF.

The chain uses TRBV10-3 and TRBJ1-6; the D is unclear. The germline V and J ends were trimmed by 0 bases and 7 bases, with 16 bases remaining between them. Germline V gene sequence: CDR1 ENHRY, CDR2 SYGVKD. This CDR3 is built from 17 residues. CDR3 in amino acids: CAISESGLERQNSPLHF. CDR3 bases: TGTGCCATCAGTGAGTCGGGTTTGGAGCGGCAAAATTCACCCCTCCACTTT.

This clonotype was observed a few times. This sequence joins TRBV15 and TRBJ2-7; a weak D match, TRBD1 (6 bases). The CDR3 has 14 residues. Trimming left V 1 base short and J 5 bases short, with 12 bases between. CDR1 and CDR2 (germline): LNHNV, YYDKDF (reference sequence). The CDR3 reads CATSRVQGPHEQYF. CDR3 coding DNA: TGTGCCACCAGCAGAGTCCAGGGGCCACACGAGCAGTACTTC. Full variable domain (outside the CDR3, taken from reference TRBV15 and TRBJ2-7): DAMVIQNPRYQVTQFGKPVTLSCSQTLNHNVMYWYQQKSSQAPKLLFHYYDKDFNNEADTPDNFQSRRPNTSFCFLDIRSPGLGDTAMYLCATSRVQGPHEQYFGPGTRLTVT.